This T cell receptor (beta chain) comes out of a study of T cell responses to AZD1222 COVID-19 vaccine. Whole-study context: Doses given second, at about 4 or about 12 weeks, were pooled.

A single count supports this clone. Its matching antigen is unknown. Study-wide points: Reportedly, close to half of spike-specific TCRs are directed against unmutated variant regions. The CD4 TCRs associated with vaccination extended across spike and predominated at 160-218 and 743-854.

TCRdb's copy holds only in-frame clones and misses some; the assay was immunoSEQ multiplex PCR. The profile shows about 120,000 clones, more than 75% of them singletons. The CDR3 runs 12 residues. The TCR comes from an adult in good health. Specimen: peripheral blood, collected on day 0 of AZD1222 vaccination. The chain uses TRBV21-1 and TRBJ2-7. TRBV21-1 is annotated as a pseudogene. CDR3 protein: CASWTVSYEQYF. CDR3 coding DNA: TGTGCCAGCTGGACGGTCTCCTACGAGCAGTACTTC.